Listed below are T cell receptor beta chains from one sample, sequenced in a study of blood T cell repertoires in COVID-19. Clones were sequenced by immunoSEQ multiplex PCR, and TCRdb holds only the in-frame ones, with some missing. The sample shows roughly 430,000 clones, over 75% of them seen only once. Sequenced: PBMCs or T cells enriched from blood (not recorded which). Source of these receptors: a woman aged 40 to 55 with acute COVID-19. CDR3s include the opening cysteine and the closing phenylalanine or tryptophan. A D gene is named only where the DNA matches it firmly. Where a row states a size, it is once, few, many or the class of an expanded clone; other rows omit it.

TRBJ2-1 | NA | NA | TRBV30 | TGTGCCTGGAGTCGTCAGGGAAATGAGCAGTTCTTC | CAWSRQGNEQFF
TRBJ1-5 | TRBD1 | NA | TRBV4-2 | TGTGCCAGCAGCCAAGAGGACAGGGGGAACCAGCCCCAGCATTTT | CASSQEDRGNQPQHF
TRBJ2-3 | NA | once | TRBV2 | TGTGCCAGCAAACTACGGGGGGCCGAATATACGCAGTATTTT | CASKLRGAEYTQYF
TRBJ2-4 | TRBD1 | NA | TRBV11-2 | TGTGCCAGCAGCCCAACAGGGGGCTCAAACATTCAGTACTTC | CASSPTGGSNIQYF
TRBJ1-1 | TRBD1 | NA | TRBV5-1 | TGCGCCAGCAGCTTGTTGGGACAGTCTAACACTGAAGCTTTCTTT | CASSLLGQSNTEAFF
TRBJ1-1 | NA | once | TRBV9 | TGTGCCAGCAGCAAGGGGCCGAACACTGAAGCTTTCTTT | CASSKGPNTEAFF
TRBJ2-1 | NA | NA | TRBV15 | TGTGCCACCAGCATGCGGAGCGCTTCCTACAATGAGCAGTTCTTC | CATSMRSASYNEQFF
TRBJ2-7 | TRBD2 | NA | TRBV5-5 | TGTGCCAGCAGACCTAAGCGGGGGGAGGAGCCCTACGAGCAGTACTTC | CASRPKRGEEPYEQYF
TRBJ2-7 | NA | NA | TRBV4-1 | TGCGCCAGCAGCCTCGGGGGGCACTCCTACGAGCAGTACTTC | CASSLGGHSYEQYF
TRBJ1-1 | TRBD1 | NA | TRBV5-4 | TGTGCCAGCAGCTTGATGACAGGGTATGAAGGTGTTGAAGCTTTCTTT | CASSLMTGYEGVEAFF
TRBJ1-3 | TRBD1 | NA | TRBV6-4 | TGTGCCAGCGGAACCGGGACAGGCTCTGGAAACACCATATATTTT | CASGTGTGSGNTIYF
TRBJ2-1 | TRBD1 | NA | TRBV24-1 | TGTGCCACCAGTGACTCCGGGACAGGGGCCCACTGGGCCGCCTACAATGAGCAGTTCTTC | CATSDSGTGAHWAAYNEQFF
TRBJ1-4 | TRBD1 | NA | TRBV5-4 | TGTGCCAGCAGCTTGGAACGGGACAGGGGGCGCGAACTGTTTTTT | CASSLERDRGRELFF
TRBJ2-2 | TRBD1 | NA | TRBV19 | TGTGCCAGTAGCCCCCAGGGGGCGGCCGGGGAGCTGTTTTTT | CASSPQGAAGELFF
TRBJ2-7 | NA | NA | TRBV6-5 | TGTGCCAGCAGTTACTCCCGCAGCTACGAGCAGTACTTC | CASSYSRSYEQYF
TRBJ1-5 | NA | NA | TRBV7-2 | TGTGCCAGCAGTACCGGGGGGGCCTATCAGCCCCAGCATTTT | CASSTGGAYQPQHF
TRBJ1-5 | NA | NA | TRBV12-3/TRBV12-4 | TGTGCCAGCAGTTTGAGGGATAATCAGCCCCAGCATTTT | CASSLRDNQPQHF
TRBJ2-2 | TRBD2 | NA | TRBV30 | TGTGCCTGGAGTGTAGCGGGGAAGAACACCGGGGAGCTGTTTTTT | CAWSVAGKNTGELFF
TRBJ1-1 | TRBD1 | once | TRBV2 | TGTGCCAAAAAGGGACAGGTGAACACTGAAGCTTTCTTT | CAKKGQVNTEAFF
TRBJ1-5 | NA | NA | TRBV5-8 | TGTGCCAGCAGCCTCTTGACAGTTTACAATCAGCCCCAGCATTTT | CASSLLTVYNQPQHF
TRBJ2-7 | NA | NA | TRBV7-2 | TGTGCCAGCAGCTTAGGCCCTGGACAGCTCTACGAGCAGTACTTC | CASSLGPGQLYEQYF
TRBJ2-7 | TRBD1 | NA | TRBV15 | TGTGCCACCAGCCAAAGGACAGGGGATTCCGCGGAGCAGTACTTC | CATSQRTGDSAEQYF
TRBJ1-4 | NA | once | TRBV21-1 | TGTGCCAGCAGCACCTACGACAGGGGGGAAACTAATGAAAAACTGTTTTTT | CASSTYDRGETNEKLFF
TRBJ2-3 | TRBD1 | NA | TRBV15 | TGTGCCACCAGCACCCGTCTCGGGACAGGGGGCGATGGCACAGATACGCAGTATTTT | CATSTRLGTGGDGTDTQYF
TRBJ1-3 | NA | NA | TRBV6-5 | TGTGCCAGCAACACCGGGACACTCTCTGGAAACACCATATATTTT | CASNTGTLSGNTIYF
TRBJ1-1 | NA | NA | TRBV27 | TGTGCCAGCAGTGCCAGACAGACGATGAACACTGAAGCTTTCTTT | CASSARQTMNTEAFF
TRBJ1-2 | TRBD1 | once | TRBV30 | TGTGCCTGGAGTACAGGGGGCTATGGCTACACCTTC | CAWSTGGYGYTF
TRBJ2-1 | TRBD1 | NA | TRBV6-5 | TGTGCCAGCAGAGTCGACAGGGACTCCTACAATGAGCAGTTCTTC | CASRVDRDSYNEQFF
TRBJ1-2 | NA | NA | TRBV7-8 | TGTGCCAGCAGCTTAGGATCTCTCCCCAGGTTCTATGGCTACACCTTC | CASSLGSLPRFYGYTF
TRBJ1-3 | NA | NA | TRBV7-9 | TGTGCCAGCAGCTTAATGGGGGCGAAGGGAAACACCATATATTTT | CASSLMGAKGNTIYF
TRBJ2-1 | TRBD2 | NA | TRBV2 | TGTGCCAGCAGGAAGCGGGGGGCGACGGATGAGCAGTTCTTC | CASRKRGATDEQFF
TRBJ2-3 | NA | NA | TRBV5-4 | TGTGCCAGCAGCTTGGAAGGGACTAGCACAGATACGCAGTATTTT | CASSLEGTSTDTQYF
TRBJ1-4 | NA | NA | TRBV5-8 | TGTGCCAGCAGCTTGGGCAGGGTCACTAATGAAAAACTGTTTTTT | CASSLGRVTNEKLFF
TRBJ1-3 | TRBD1 | NA | TRBV5-1 | TGCGCCAGCAGCTTGACAGGGGATGGAAACACCATATATTTT | CASSLTGDGNTIYF
TRBJ2-2 | NA | NA | TRBV9 | TGTGCCAGCAGCGCAGGGGTGAACACCGGGGAGCTGTTTTTT | CASSAGVNTGELFF
TRBJ2-1 | TRBD1 | NA | TRBV5-8 | TGTGCCAGCAGCTTACCTACTGGGACAGGGGGTGACAATGAGCAGTTCTTC | CASSLPTGTGGDNEQFF
TRBJ2-3 | NA | NA | TRBV27 | TGTGCCAGCAGGCGTAGCGGAGGCCGAGCAGATACGCAGTATTTT | CASRRSGGRADTQYF
TRBJ2-7 | TRBD2 | NA | TRBV5-4 | TGTGCCAGCAGCTTGAGTCTAGCGGAGGCCTACGAGCAGTACTTC | CASSLSLAEAYEQYF
TRBJ2-1 | TRBD1 | NA | TRBV9 | TGTGCCAGCAGCACACAGGGGGCGATCCACAATGAGCAGTTCTTC | CASSTQGAIHNEQFF
TRBJ1-2 | NA | NA | TRBV5-4 | TGTGCCAGCAGGCCCTTTGGACATAACTATGGCTACACCTTC | CASRPFGHNYGYTF
TRBJ1-6 | TRBD1 | NA | TRBV2 | TGTGCCAGCAGCAGACAGGGGGCTGATAATTCACCCCTCCACTTT | CASSRQGADNSPLHF
TRBJ1-1 | TRBD1 | once | TRBV19 | TGTGCCAGTAGTGGACACAGGGGGAGGGAGAACACTGAAGCTTTCTTT | CASSGHRGRENTEAFF
TRBJ1-1 | TRBD1 | NA | TRBV5-1 | TGCGCCAGCAGCTTGGCTCTACAGGGGGCGAACACTGAAGCTTTCTTT | CASSLALQGANTEAFF
TRBJ1-1 | TRBD1 | NA | TRBV4-1 | TGCGCCAGCAGTCCACGAGGGACAGGGGTGATTAGGACTGAAGCTTTCTTT | CASSPRGTGVIRTEAFF
TRBJ1-3 | NA | NA | TRBV18 | TGTGCCAGCTCACCAGCGGCGGGCTCTGGAAACACCATATATTTT | CASSPAAGSGNTIYF
TRBJ1-2 | TRBD1 | NA | TRBV20-1 | TGCAGTGCTAGTAGGACAGGGGATGGCTACACCTTC | CSASRTGDGYTF
TRBJ1-2 | NA | once | TRBV30 | TGTGCCTGGAGTGTTCCGGGGGGCGCGTTTGGAAAGGGCTACACCTTC | CAWSVPGGAFGKGYTF
TRBJ1-5 | NA | NA | TRBV11-2 | TGTGCCAGCAGCTTAGCAGGGGCGCTCCAGCCCCAGCATTTT | CASSLAGALQPQHF
TRBJ1-6 | NA | few | TRBV9 | TGTGCCAGCAGCGCGAGAGGTTATTCACCCCTCCACTTT | CASSARGYSPLHF
TRBJ2-7 | TRBD1 | NA | TRBV6-1 | TGTGCCAGCAGTGAAGGGAGACAGGGGCCCTACGAGCAGTACTTC | CASSEGRQGPYEQYF
TRBJ1-3 | NA | NA | TRBV4-1 | TGCGCCAGCAGCCAGATAGACGGGGGAAACACCATATATTTT | CASSQIDGGNTIYF
TRBJ2-2 | NA | NA | TRBV18 | TGTGCCAGCTCACCGGTAGAGCGGCAGGACGGGGAGCTGTTTTTT | CASSPVERQDGELFF